Included here is one TCR beta chain sequence, with context. What it binds is unknown. This sample was included in a study of T cells in narcolepsy. Study outcomes and limitations: Reportedly, autoreactive clonotypes were serially detected in patients' blood but not controls'. Some memory CD4+ repertoires had no autoreactive clone sequences. Comparing one patient's CSF and blood CD4+ clonotypes highlighted HCRT- and TRIB2-specific autoreactive clonotypes.

Sequenced by immunoSEQ multiplex PCR; TCRdb stores in-frame clones only, minus some. The table lists 25,000 to 35,000 clones, 79% of them singletons. The sample was memory (CD45RA-) CD4+ T cells from blood. The clonotype was recovered from a human donor in good health.

Here the CDR3 reads CAISLGPTQYF. The CDR3 bases are TGTGCCATCTCTTTGGGGCCGACCCAGTACTTC. The genes are TRBV25-1 and TRBJ2-5; tentative D call: TRBD1 (5 bases). V was shortened by 10 bases and J by 7 bases, with 13 bases between the two germline ends. This CDR3 has 11 residues. Germline lookup yields CDR1 MGHDK and CDR2 SYGVNS.